These 9 T cell receptor beta chains originate from one sample sequenced in a study of blood T cell repertoires in COVID-19. Clones were read by immunoSEQ multiplex PCR, and TCRdb kept only the in-frame ones, dropping some. The sample holds more than 150,000 clones, approximately 83% seen once. Sequenced input: peripheral blood. These receptor sequences come from a woman aged 55 to 70 with acute or convalescent COVID-19.

The chain couples TRBV4-1 to TRBJ2-7, with 7 bases aligning to TRBD1. V shed 4 bases, J shed 2 bases, and the junction held 5 bases outside the gene matches. CDR1 is MGHRA, CDR2 YSYEKL, per germline. CDR3 length: 14 amino acids. CDR3 in DNA: TGCGCCAGCAGCCCGACAGGGTCCCCCTACGAGCAGTACTTC. It yields the protein CASSPTGSPYEQYF.

The chain employs TRBV11-2 and TRBJ2-3; TRBD2 is a possible D gene (5 bases). Between the trimmed V and J ends, which lost 5 bases and 0 bases, there was a span of 24 bases. Germline CDR1 is SGHAT and CDR2 is FQNNGV. This CDR3 has 19 residues. The chain's CDR3 is CASSRVVKWRAGSTDTQYF. The CDR3, as DNA: TGTGCCAGCAGCCGTGTCGTGAAATGGCGGGCAGGTAGCACAGATACGCAGTATTTT.

This chain links TRBV5-1 with TRBJ2-7, with TRBD1 identical over 10 bases. CDR3 length: 15 amino acids. Losses at the gene ends were 4 bases for V and 6 bases for J; bases not matched to a gene: 10. Germline V gene sequence: CDR1 SGHRS, CDR2 YFSETQ. CDR3: CASSPGDRGGSEQYF. The CDR3 bases are TGCGCCAGCAGCCCGGGGGACAGGGGTGGTTCCGAGCAGTACTTC.

This chain links TRBV2 with TRBJ1-4; the match to TRBD1 covers 7 bases. Germline lookup yields CDR1 SNHLY and CDR2 FYNNEI. This CDR3 has 14 residues. V gave up 6 bases and J gave up 0 bases; unmatched junction bases: 1. The CDR3 protein is CASRGTATNEKLFF. CDR3 DNA: TGTGCCAGCAGGGGGACAGCAACTAATGAAAAACTGTTTTTT.

V gene TRBV5-4 combines with J gene TRBJ1-2; 11 bases align to TRBD1. Trimming at V came to 4 bases and at J to 4 bases, leaving 6 bases not matched to a gene. The CDR3 totals 15 residues. In germline, CDR1 is SGHNT, CDR2 YYREEE (reference sequence). CDR3 sequence reads: CASSPDRGRFYGYTF. The CDR3 DNA reads as TGTGCCAGCAGCCCGGACAGGGGGCGCTTCTATGGCTACACCTTC.

The V call is TRBV5-1, the J call TRBJ1-6, with 7 bases fitting TRBD1. Germline assignment: CDR1 SGHRS and CDR2 YFSETQ. V trimming: 2 bases; J trimming: 5 bases; junction bases outside the gene matches: 4. This CDR3 is built from 15 residues. This CDR3 is CASSFGTANNSPLHF. CDR3 nucleotides: TGCGCCAGCAGCTTCGGGACAGCAAATAATTCACCCCTCCACTTT.

The chain has TRBV5-5 and TRBJ1-5, with 8 bases identical to TRBD1. The CDR3 loop spans 15 amino acids. With V trimmed by 3 bases and J by 3 bases, 5 bases remained unmatched. Germline V lookup: CDR1 SGHKS, CDR2 YYEKEE (reference sequence). This chain's CDR3 is CASSSRTGPNQPQHF. DNA of the CDR3: TGTGCCAGCAGCTCTCGGACAGGGCCCAATCAGCCCCAGCATTTT.

The rearrangement joins TRBV19 to TRBJ2-5, with D tentatively TRBD2 (5 bases). CDR3 length: 12 residues. The germline V and J ends were trimmed by 5 bases and 9 bases, with 13 bases remaining between them. In germline, CDR1 is LNHDA, CDR2 SQIVND (reference sequence). CDR3 sequence: CASSGGRGAQYF. The CDR3 nucleotides are TGTGCCAGTAGTGGCGGCCGGGGTGCCCAGTACTTC.

The chain combines TRBV28 with TRBJ2-1; TRBD2 aligns across 12 bases. CDR1 MDHEN and CDR2 SYDVKM come from the germline V gene. The CDR3 spans 16 residues. The trim removed 5 bases at V and 9 bases at J, leaving 11 bases unmatched. CDR3 sequence reads: CASSESLAGGRREQFF. The CDR3 DNA reads TGTGCCAGCAGTGAAAGCCTAGCGGGGGGGCGTCGTGAGCAGTTCTTC. The full variable domain, rest sourced from reference TRBV28 and TRBJ2-1, is DVKVTQSSRYLVKRTGEKVFLECVQDMDHENMFWYRQDPGLGLRLIYFSYDVKMKEKGDIPEGYSVSREKKERFSLILESASTNQTSMYLCASSESLAGGRREQFFGPGTRLTVL.